The rows below give T cell receptor beta chains drawn from one sample of a study of blood T cell repertoires in COVID-19. Generated by immunoSEQ multiplex PCR, the TCRdb table keeps only in-frame clones and is missing some. Here the sample spans about 210,000 clones, roughly 80% being singletons. Sequencing input: peripheral blood. These receptors were taken from a woman aged 60-75 years with COVID-19, enrolled during active disease. Both conserved end residues are part of each CDR3. Each record gives: CDR3 protein, CDR3 DNA, J gene, clone size, V gene, D gene. A D gene is named only where the DNA matches it firmly. Size is omitted from some rows. Given values are once, few, many or a class for expanded clones.

CASSTRLAGGGETQYF TGTGCCAGCAGCACCCGACTAGCGGGGGGGGGAGAGACCCAGTACTTC TRBJ2-5 NA TRBV7-2 TRBD2
CASSLAGGGGPHEQFF TGTGCCAGCAGCTTGGCCGGCGGGGGGGGCCCCCATGAGCAGTTCTTC TRBJ2-1 NA TRBV5-4 TRBD2
CASSPEGDTQYF TGTGCCAGCAGTCCGGAGGGAGATACGCAGTATTTT TRBJ2-3 once TRBV6-8 NA
CASSLGPRVGDTEAFF TGTGCCAGCAGCTTAGGCCCGAGGGTCGGAGACACTGAAGCTTTCTTT TRBJ1-1 NA TRBV13 NA
CASSLGEQGPSGNTIYF TGTGCCAGCAGCTTGGGGGAACAGGGGCCCTCTGGAAACACCATATATTTT TRBJ1-3 NA TRBV7-9 TRBD1
CASSIDRGSNQPQHF TGTGCCAGTAGTATAGATCGAGGCAGCAATCAGCCCCAGCATTTT TRBJ1-5 NA TRBV19 NA
CASSLSQLAGNTGELFF TGTGCCAGCAGCTTGAGTCAACTAGCGGGTAACACCGGGGAGCTGTTTTTT TRBJ2-2 NA TRBV5-8 TRBD2
CATSRDRSSGRQNEQYF TGTGCCACCAGCAGAGATCGGTCTAGCGGGAGGCAGAACGAGCAGTACTTC TRBJ2-7 NA TRBV15 TRBD2
CASSPMTAYGYTF TGCGCCAGCAGCCCAATGACAGCGTATGGCTACACCTTC TRBJ1-2 NA TRBV5-1 NA
CASSYSMSRGAEAFF TGTGCCAGCAGTTACTCGATGTCCAGGGGGGCTGAAGCTTTCTTT TRBJ1-1 few TRBV6-5 TRBD1
CSGGTGRRAEAFF TGCAGCGGAGGGACAGGGCGGAGGGCTGAAGCTTTCTTT TRBJ1-1 NA TRBV29-1 TRBD1
CASSYPTGSGGDTGELFF TGTGCCAGCAGTTACCCGACAGGTAGCGGGGGAGACACCGGGGAGCTGTTTTTT TRBJ2-2 NA TRBV6-2/TRBV6-3 TRBD2
CASSQGGGTDTQYF TGTGCCAGCAGCCAAGGGGGGGGCACAGATACGCAGTATTTT TRBJ2-3 few TRBV3-1/TRBV3-2 NA
CASTGGDRGQPQHF TGTGCCAGCACAGGGGGGGACAGGGGTCAGCCCCAGCATTTT TRBJ1-5 few TRBV2 TRBD1
CASDRPTNYGYTF TGTGCCAGCGACAGGCCTACGAACTATGGCTACACCTTC TRBJ1-2 NA TRBV6-5 NA
CASSISGEDTQYF TGTGCCAGCAGTATTAGCGGGGAGGATACGCAGTATTTT TRBJ2-3 few TRBV28 TRBD2
CASSQVGRGGRLGSGELFF TGCGCCAGCAGCCAAGTAGGACGTGGGGGGAGATTGGGGTCCGGGGAGCTGTTTTTT TRBJ2-2 NA TRBV4-1 NA